The T cell receptor (beta chain) described here comes from a study of beta chain features in type 1 diabetes. Regarding the study as a whole: TCRB CDR3s were moderately but significantly shorter in Type 1 diabetes patients in all four CD4+ subsets.

This clone showed up just a few times. Its antigen is unknown. Sequencing targeted expressed TCRB transcripts, as all isolated RNA had been reverse transcribed. Repertoires were generated with immunoSEQ multiplex PCR, while TCRdb's copy carries only in-frame clones and drops some. The sample shows roughly 340,000 clones, around 13% of them seen only once. Trimming shortened V by 7 bases and J by 5 bases, and 13 bases separated the two germline ends. CDR1 SGHAT and CDR2 FQNNGV come from the germline V gene. CDR3 length: 13 residues. The chain is built from TRBV11-2 and TRBJ2-3; D not certain. The source of this sequence is a woman aged 18-29 years with type 1 diabetes. Sequenced material: naive CD4+ T cells from blood. CDR3 in amino acids: CASTRLVKDTQYF. The DNA for the CDR3 is TGTGCCAGCACTCGCCTAGTGAAAGATACGCAGTATTTT.